Listed here are 19 T cell receptor beta chains from one sample, sequenced in a study of technical replicates of blood from several donors. Sequencing used immunoSEQ multiplex PCR; TCRdb keeps in-frame clones, though not all of them. Of some 87,000 clones listed, 95% to 98% were seen once; the top ten hold around 0.18%. Sequencing input: T cells isolated from PBMCs. The receptors stem from a human donor in good health.

V usage is TRBV4-2 and J usage is TRBJ2-7; a possible D gene is TRBD2 (5 bases). Germline lookup yields CDR1 LGHNA and CDR2 YNFKEQ. The V end was cut by 2 bases, the J end by 5 bases, with 13 bases between. The CDR3 spans 14 residues. CDR3 loop: CASSQRGRFDEQYF. In DNA form, the CDR3 reads TGTGCCAGCAGCCAACGGGGAAGGTTTGACGAGCAGTACTTC.

This chain links TRBV29-1 with TRBJ1-1; TRBD1 agrees at 9 bases. V lost 6 bases and J lost 1; bases outside the gene matches: 6. The CDR3 has 14 residues. The germline gives CDR1 SQVTM, CDR2 ANQGSEA. CDR3 loop: CSVDSGQGNTEAFF. The DNA for the CDR3 is TGCAGCGTCGATTCGGGACAGGGGAACACTGAAGCTTTCTTT.

This clone appeared once. Here the CDR3 reads CASSLTGQTNSGNTIYF. CDR3 sequence (DNA): TGTGCCAGCAGTCTGACGGGACAGACGAACTCTGGAAACACCATATATTTT. The rearrangement uses TRBV28 and TRBJ1-3; 7 positions match TRBD1. V was clipped by 5 bases and J by 0 bases; unmatched bases: 10. There are 17 residues in the CDR3. Germline V gene sequence: CDR1 MDHEN, CDR2 SYDVKM.

V gene TRBV6-1 combines with J gene TRBJ1-1, with D uncertain. The CDR3 covers 13 residues. V lost 7 bases to trimming and J lost 6 bases, with 15 bases between them. Per the germline V gene, CDR1 is MNHNS and CDR2 is SASEGT. The chain's CDR3 is CASTRNGLAEAFF. CDR3 nucleotide sequence: TGTGCCAGCACCAGAAACGGACTTGCTGAAGCTTTCTTT.

The chain has TRBV9 and TRBJ2-5, with 15 bases fitting TRBD2. J was trimmed by 7 bases and V by 3 bases; bases with no gene match: 13. The CDR3 loop spans 18 amino acids. CDR1 is SGDLS and CDR2 is YYNGEE in the germline V gene. The CDR3 reads CASSEGGAGLAGGGTQYF. The DNA of the CDR3 is TGTGCCAGCAGCGAGGGGGGCGCGGGACTAGCGGGGGGCGGGACCCAGTACTTC. The full variable domain, rest sourced from reference TRBV9 and TRBJ2-5, is DSGVTQTPKHLITATGQRVTLRCSPRSGDLSVYWYQQSLDQGLQFLIQYYNGEERAKGNILERFSAQQFPDLHSELNLSSLELGDSALYFCASSEGGAGLAGGGTQYFGPGTRLLVL.

The V and J genes are TRBV7-9 and TRBJ1-1, with D perhaps TRBD1 (6 bases). Germline assignment: CDR1 SEHNR and CDR2 FQNEAQ (reference sequence). The CDR3 extends over 18 amino acids. V was cut by 7 bases and J by 1 base, with 25 bases left in between. The CDR3: CASTSFGGPGSRNTEAFF. As DNA, the CDR3 is TGTGCCAGCACCTCTTTCGGGGGGCCGGGCAGTAGGAACACTGAAGCTTTCTTT.

The chain recombines TRBV9 with TRBJ1-2; tentative D call: TRBD1 (6 bases). V was trimmed by 4 bases and J by 4 bases, leaving 17 bases between them. The CDR3 is 15 amino acids. Germline assignment: CDR1 SGDLS and CDR2 YYNGEE. This CDR3 reads CASSRPGQGIYGYTF. CDR3 sequence (DNA): TGTGCCAGCAGCCGACCGGGACAAGGTATCTATGGCTACACCTTC.

This chain joins TRBV21-1 and TRBJ2-3; no DNA check was done on the table's D call, TRBD2. TRBV21-1 counts as a pseudogene. This CDR3 spans 14 amino acids. In DNA, the CDR3 is TGTGCCAGCAGCAAAGGTCCTAGCACAGATACGCAGTATTTT. Amino acid sequence: CASSKGPSTDTQYF.

The chain couples TRBV9 to TRBJ2-5; TRBD1 aligns across 10 bases. Trimming took 4 bases from V and 1 from J; bases not matched to a gene: 7. Germline values: CDR1 SGDLS, CDR2 YYNGEE. The CDR3 is 16 residues long. CDR3 loop: CASSTRQGASQETQYF. The CDR3 DNA reads as TGTGCCAGCAGCACTCGACAGGGGGCCTCCCAAGAGACCCAGTACTTC. Together with reference TRBV9 and TRBJ2-5, the CDR3 gives the full variable domain: DSGVTQTPKHLITATGQRVTLRCSPRSGDLSVYWYQQSLDQGLQFLIQYYNGEERAKGNILERFSAQQFPDLHSELNLSSLELGDSALYFCASSTRQGASQETQYFGPGTRLLVL.

This rearrangement joins TRBV7-9 to TRBJ1-1, with D hard to call. From germline, CDR1 is SEHNR and CDR2 FQNEAQ (reference sequence). Trimming stripped 2 bases from V and 3 bases from J, with 10 bases between. The CDR3 consists of 14 residues. The CDR3 nucleotides read TGTGCCAGCAGCTTAATGCGGGCTCACACTGAAGCTTTCTTT. As protein: CASSLMRAHTEAFF.

This chain uses TRBV29-1 with TRBJ2-3; the match to TRBD2 covers 8 bases. The CDR3 totals 15 residues. CDR1 and CDR2 (germline): SQVTM, ANQGSEA. V was clipped by 7 bases and J by 2 bases; unmatched bases: 11. In DNA form, the CDR3 reads TGCAGCGCTAAAACTAGCGGACACTACACAGATACGCAGTATTTT. This translates into CSAKTSGHYTDTQYF.

The chain is built from TRBV4-1 and TRBJ2-7, with D possibly being TRBD2 (6 bases). This CDR3 is built from 16 residues. Trimming took 0 bases from V and 7 from J, leaving 19 bases between them. Germline CDR1 and CDR2: MGHRA and YSYEKL. The CDR3 nucleotides are TGCGCCAGCAGCCAAGATTCGGTTAGCGGCCGTGAGGAGCAGTACTTC. As protein: CASSQDSVSGREEQYF.

The chain combines TRBV7-3 with TRBJ2-1; 11 bases line up with TRBD2. This CDR3 spans 16 amino acids. Germline V gene data show CDR1 as SGHTA and CDR2 as FQGTGA. V gave up 2 bases and J gave up 6 bases; unmatched junction bases: 6. The CDR3 loop is CASSLGNSGGGNEQFF. Here the CDR3 DNA reads TGTGCCAGCAGCTTAGGTAATAGCGGGGGGGGCAATGAGCAGTTCTTC.

V and J are TRBV7-4 and TRBJ2-1; TRBD1 is a possible D gene (5 bases). The V gene lost 1 base and the J gene lost 8 bases, with 9 bases spanning the gap. The CDR3 sequence is 13 residues long. In germline, CDR1 is SGHVT, CDR2 SQSDAQ. This CDR3 is CASSLVQVYEQFF. The CDR3 nucleotides read TGTGCCAGCAGCTTAGTACAGGTCTATGAGCAGTTCTTC.

This CDR3 reads CASSSPGTGEETQYF. CDR3 in DNA: TGTGCCAGCAGCTCCCCCGGGACAGGTGAAGAGACCCAGTACTTC. The chain is built from TRBV11-2 and TRBJ2-5; TRBD1 agrees at 8 bases. V lost 4 bases, J lost 3 bases, and 7 bases stayed unmatched. This CDR3 region has 15 residues. Germline V gene sequence: CDR1 SGHAT, CDR2 FQNNGV.

The chain carries TRBV30 and TRBJ2-5; no definite D call. CDR3 length equals 12 residues. The germline V and J ends were trimmed by 2 bases and 5 bases, with 9 bases remaining between them. Germline lookup yields CDR1 GTSNPN and CDR2 SVGIG (reference sequence). The CDR3 coding sequence is TGTGCCTGGAGTTATGGTCAGGAGACCCAGTACTTC. The encoded protein is CAWSYGQETQYF.

The chain combines TRBV4-2 with TRBJ2-1; 13 bases align to TRBD2. Looked up from germline, CDR1 is LGHNA and CDR2 is YNFKEQ. The V segment lost 2 bases and the J segment 5 bases; nucleotides outside the gene matches: 15. The length of the CDR3 is 20 residues. The DNA of the CDR3 is TGTGCCAGCAGCCAATTCACAACTAGCGGGAGGGCCAGGGGGAACAATGAGCAGTTCTTC. Amino acid sequence: CASSQFTTSGRARGNNEQFF.

V gene TRBV28 combines with J gene TRBJ1-1; TRBD1 matches 9 bases. The CDR3 contains 15 residues. With 7 bases clipped from V and 4 bases from J, the junction kept 10 bases outside the gene matches. CDR1 MDHEN and CDR2 SYDVKM come from the germline V gene. CDR3 region: CASNPSGTGRTEAFF. CDR3 bases: TGTGCCAGCAATCCCTCCGGGACAGGGCGCACTGAAGCTTTCTTT.

This clone has a single count. The chain has TRBV10-3 and TRBJ1-2; D is unclear. Germline values: CDR1 ENHRY, CDR2 SYGVKD. The V end lost 0 bases, the J end lost 3 bases, and 14 bases lay between the germline ends. The CDR3 spans 16 residues. DNA of the CDR3: TGTGCCATCAGTGAGTCGATTTTTGGGGAGGACTATGGCTACACCTTC. This translates into CAISESIFGEDYGYTF.